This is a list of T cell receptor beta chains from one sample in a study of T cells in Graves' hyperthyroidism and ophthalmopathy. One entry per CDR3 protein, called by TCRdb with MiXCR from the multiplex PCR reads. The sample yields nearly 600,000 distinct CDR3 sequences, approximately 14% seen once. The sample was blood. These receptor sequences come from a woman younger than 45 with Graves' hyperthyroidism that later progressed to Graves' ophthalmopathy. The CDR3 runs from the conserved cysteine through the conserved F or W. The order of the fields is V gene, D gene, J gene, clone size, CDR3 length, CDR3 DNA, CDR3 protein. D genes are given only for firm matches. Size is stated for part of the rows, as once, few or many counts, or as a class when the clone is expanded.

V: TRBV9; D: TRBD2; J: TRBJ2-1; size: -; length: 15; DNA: TGTGCCAGCAGCGACCACAGCGGGACCTACAATGAGCAGTTCTTC; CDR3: CASSDHSGTYNEQFF
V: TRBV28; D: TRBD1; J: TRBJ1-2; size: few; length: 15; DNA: TGTGCCAGCAGTCCCTGGGACAGGGAAAGTGGTGGCTACACCTTC; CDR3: CASSPWDRESGGYTF
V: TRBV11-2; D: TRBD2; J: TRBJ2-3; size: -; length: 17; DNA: TGTGCCAGCAGCCCGTGTAGACTAGCGGTTAGCACAGATACGCAGTATTTT; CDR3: CASSPCRLAVSTDTQYF
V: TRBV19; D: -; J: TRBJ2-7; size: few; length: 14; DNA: TGTGCCAGTACCCCTAACAGCGGGTTCTACGAGCAGTACTTC; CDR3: CASTPNSGFYEQYF
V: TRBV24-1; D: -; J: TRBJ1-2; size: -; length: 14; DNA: TGTGCCACCAGTGATTTTACAGGCACCCCTGGCTACACCTTC; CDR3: CATSDFTGTPGYTF
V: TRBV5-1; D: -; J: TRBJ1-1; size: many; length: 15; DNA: TGCGCCAGCACCTCACTACCGGACGGCAACACTGAAGCTTTCTTT; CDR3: CASTSLPDGNTEAFF
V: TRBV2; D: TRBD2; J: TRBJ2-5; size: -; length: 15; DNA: TGTGCCAGCAGTCCGACTAGCGGGAGCGGCGAGACCCAGTACTTC; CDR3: CASSPTSGSGETQYF
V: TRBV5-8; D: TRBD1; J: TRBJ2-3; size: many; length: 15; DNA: TGTGCCAGCAGCTTACAGGGGGCAAACACAGATACGCAGTATTTT; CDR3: CASSLQGANTDTQYF
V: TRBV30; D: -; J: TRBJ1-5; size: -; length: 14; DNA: TGTGCCTGGAGCCCCAGGTGGGGCGCGGAGCCCCAGCATTTT; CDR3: CAWSPRWGAEPQHF
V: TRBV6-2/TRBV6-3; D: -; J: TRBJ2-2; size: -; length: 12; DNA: TGTGCCAGCAGGTGGATACCCGGGGAGCTGTTTTTT; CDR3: CASRWIPGELFF
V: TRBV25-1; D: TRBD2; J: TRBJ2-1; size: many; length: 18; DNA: TGTGCCAGCAGTGATCGCTTCGGGCGGGACCCCGGGGGGACTGAGCAGTTCTTC; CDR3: CASSDRFGRDPGGTEQFF
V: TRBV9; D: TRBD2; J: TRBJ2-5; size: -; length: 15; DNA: TGTGCCAGCAGCATTGGACTAGCGGGCCAAGAGACCCAGTACTTC; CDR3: CASSIGLAGQETQYF
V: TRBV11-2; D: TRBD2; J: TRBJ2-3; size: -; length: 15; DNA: TGTGCCAGCAGCGTCAGGACTAGCGGGACAGATACGCAGTATTTT; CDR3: CASSVRTSGTDTQYF
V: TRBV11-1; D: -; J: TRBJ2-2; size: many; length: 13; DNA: TGTGCCAGCAGCGGAGAGTACACCGGGGAGCTGTTTTTT; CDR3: CASSGEYTGELFF
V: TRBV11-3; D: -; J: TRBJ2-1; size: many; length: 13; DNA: TGTGCCAGCAGCCCCACCGGGGCGTATGAGCAGTTCTTC; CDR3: CASSPTGAYEQFF
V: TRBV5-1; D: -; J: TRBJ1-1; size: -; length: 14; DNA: TGCGCCAGCAGCCCCGGAGGGGACTGGACTGAAGCTTTCTTT; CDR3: CASSPGGDWTEAFF
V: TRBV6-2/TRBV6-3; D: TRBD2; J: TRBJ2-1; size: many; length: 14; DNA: TGTGCCTCGGGGGGACTAGCGGTATGGAATGAGCAGTTCTTC; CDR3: CASGGLAVWNEQFF
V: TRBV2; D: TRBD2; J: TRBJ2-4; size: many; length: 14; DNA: TGTGCCAGCAGTGAAGGGCTAGCGGGAGCCATTCAGTACTTC; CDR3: CASSEGLAGAIQYF
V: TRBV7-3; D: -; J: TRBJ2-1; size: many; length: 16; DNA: TGTGCCAGCAGCCCTAGCGCGGGGAGCTCCTACAATGAGCAGTTCTTC; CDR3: CASSPSAGSSYNEQFF
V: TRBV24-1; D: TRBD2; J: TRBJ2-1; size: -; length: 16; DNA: TGTGCCACCAGTGATCGAAGACTAGCGGGAGGGTATGAGCAGTTCTTC; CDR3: CATSDRRLAGGYEQFF
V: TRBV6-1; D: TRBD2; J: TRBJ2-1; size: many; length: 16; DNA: TGTGCCAGCAGATCCGGACTCGGGGGGGGGATAAATGAGCAGTTCTTC; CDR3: CASRSGLGGGINEQFF
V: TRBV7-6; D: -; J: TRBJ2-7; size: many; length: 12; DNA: TGTGCCAGCAGCCCGGGCGGAGCCGAGCAGTACTTC; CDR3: CASSPGGAEQYF
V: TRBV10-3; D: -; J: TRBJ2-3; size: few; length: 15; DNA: TGTGCCATCAGTGACCCTGGGCCCCTCACAGATACGCAGTATTTT; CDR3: CAISDPGPLTDTQYF
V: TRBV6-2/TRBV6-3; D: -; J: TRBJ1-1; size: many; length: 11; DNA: TGTGCCAGCAGAACCTCCGGGGCAGCTTTCTTT; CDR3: CASRTSGAAFF
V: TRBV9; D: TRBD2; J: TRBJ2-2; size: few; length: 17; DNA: TGTGCCAGCAGCGTAGATCCTAGCGGGAGTCTTAACGGGGAGCTGTTTTTT; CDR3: CASSVDPSGSLNGELFF
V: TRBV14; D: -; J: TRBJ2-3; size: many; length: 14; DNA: TGTGCCAGCAGCCAAAGGCAGGATTTGGATACGCAGTATTTT; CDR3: CASSQRQDLDTQYF
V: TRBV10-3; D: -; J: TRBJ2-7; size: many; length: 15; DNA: TGTGCCATCAGTGAGTCGAGGACGGTTTCCTACGAGCAGTACTTC; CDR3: CAISESRTVSYEQYF
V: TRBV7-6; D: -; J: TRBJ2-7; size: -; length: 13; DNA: TGTGCCAGCAGCTTAGGTAGGGGATGGGAGCAGTACTTC; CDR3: CASSLGRGWEQYF
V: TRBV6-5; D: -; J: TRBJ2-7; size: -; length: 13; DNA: TGTGCCAGCAGTTACGGATTTGTCTACGAGCAGTACTTC; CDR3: CASSYGFVYEQYF
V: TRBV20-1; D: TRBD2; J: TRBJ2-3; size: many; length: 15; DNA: TGCAGTGCTAGGACTAGCGGGAGTAGGACAGATACGCAGTATTTT; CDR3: CSARTSGSRTDTQYF
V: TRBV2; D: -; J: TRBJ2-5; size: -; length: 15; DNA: TGTGCCAGCAGTGAAGGCTCTGGTGGCACCTCTCCGGGGTACTTC; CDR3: CASSEGSGGTSPGYF
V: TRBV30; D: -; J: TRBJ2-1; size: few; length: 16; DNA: TGTGCCTGGAGTGCGCGGACAGCTCAAAGAGGGGATGAGCAGTTCTTC; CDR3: CAWSARTAQRGDEQFF
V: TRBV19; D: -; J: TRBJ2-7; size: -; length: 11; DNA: TGTGCCAGTCCAAGCCTTTGCGAGCAGTACTTC; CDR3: CASPSLCEQYF
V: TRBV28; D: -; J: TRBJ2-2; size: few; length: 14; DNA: TGTGCCAGCAGTCTTTCCACGGGACTTCGGGAGCTGTTTTTT; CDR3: CASSLSTGLRELFF
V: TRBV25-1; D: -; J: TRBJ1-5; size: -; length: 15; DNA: TGTGCCAGCAGTGAATATGGGGGGGACAATCAGCCCCAGCATTTT; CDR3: CASSEYGGDNQPQHF
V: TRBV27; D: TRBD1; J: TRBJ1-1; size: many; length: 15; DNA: TGTGCCAGCAGTTTACGACAGGGCCTGAACACTGAAGCTTTCTTT; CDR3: CASSLRQGLNTEAFF
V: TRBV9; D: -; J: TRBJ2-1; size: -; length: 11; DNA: TGTGCCAGCAGCGTAAGAAATGAGCAGTTCTTC; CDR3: CASSVRNEQFF
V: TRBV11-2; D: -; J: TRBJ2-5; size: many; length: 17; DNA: TGTGCCAGCAGCTCTCAAAAGTCCCGGACACAACAAGAGACCCAGTACTTC; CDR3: CASSSQKSRTQQETQYF
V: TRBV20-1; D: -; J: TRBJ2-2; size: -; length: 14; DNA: TGCAGTGCTCAGAGGGAAACGGCTGCCGGGGAGCTGTTTTTT; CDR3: CSAQRETAAGELFF
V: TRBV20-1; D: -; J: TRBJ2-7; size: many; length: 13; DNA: TGCAGTGCCAGGGGGCTAGCGGGGCTCGAGCAGTACTTC; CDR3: CSARGLAGLEQYF
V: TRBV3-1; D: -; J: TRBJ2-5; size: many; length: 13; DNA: TGTGCCAGCAGCCACCCGTACCAAGAGACCCAGTACTTC; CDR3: CASSHPYQETQYF
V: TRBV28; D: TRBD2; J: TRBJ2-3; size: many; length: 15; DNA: TGTGCCAGCAGTCTAACCACTAGCGTTTCTGATACGCAGTATTTT; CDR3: CASSLTTSVSDTQYF
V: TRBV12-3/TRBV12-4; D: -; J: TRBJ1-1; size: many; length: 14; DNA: TGTGCCAGCAGAAAACAGGTGGAGAACACTGAAGCTTTCTTT; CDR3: CASRKQVENTEAFF
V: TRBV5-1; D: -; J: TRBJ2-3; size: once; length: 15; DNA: TGCGCCAGCAGCTTGGCCGGGAGCTACACAGATACGCAGTATTTT; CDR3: CASSLAGSYTDTQYF
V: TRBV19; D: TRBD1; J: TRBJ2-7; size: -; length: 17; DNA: TGTGCCAGTAGTCACCATCCGGGACAGGGCATCTCCTACGAGCAGTACTTC; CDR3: CASSHHPGQGISYEQYF
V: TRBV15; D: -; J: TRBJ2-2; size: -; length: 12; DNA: TGTGCCACCAGGTTACTTGACCGGGAGCTGTTTTTT; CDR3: CATRLLDRELFF
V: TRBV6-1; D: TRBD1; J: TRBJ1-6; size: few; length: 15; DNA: TGTGCCAGCAGTGAGACAGGGGGGGGGAATTCACCCCTCCACTTT; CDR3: CASSETGGGNSPLHF